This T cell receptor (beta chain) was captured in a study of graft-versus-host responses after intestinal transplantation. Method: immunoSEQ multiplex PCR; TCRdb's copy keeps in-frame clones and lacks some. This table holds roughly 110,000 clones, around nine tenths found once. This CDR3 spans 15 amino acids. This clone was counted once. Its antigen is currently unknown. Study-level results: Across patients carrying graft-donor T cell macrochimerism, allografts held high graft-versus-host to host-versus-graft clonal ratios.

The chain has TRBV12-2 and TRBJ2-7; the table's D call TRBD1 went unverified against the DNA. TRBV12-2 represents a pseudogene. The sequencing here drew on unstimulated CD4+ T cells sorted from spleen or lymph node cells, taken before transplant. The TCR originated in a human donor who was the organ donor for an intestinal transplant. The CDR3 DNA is TGTGCAAGTCGCCCCTCTCGAGAGGGGGACTACGAGCAGTACTTC. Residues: CASRPSREGDYEQYF.